This section outlines one T cell receptor beta chain sequence together with its context. This specimen belongs to a study of blood T cell repertoires in COVID-19. The CDR3 covers 15 residues. Per the germline V gene, CDR1 is LGHDT and CDR2 is YNNKEL (reference sequence). V was pared by 1 base and J by 4 bases, with 12 bases between. Authors' analysis steps: Reference gene primer amplification in the assay estimated nucleated cell counts. Sequencing was performed with immunoSEQ multiplex PCR; in TCRdb, only in-frame clones are kept and a portion is missing. V and J calls and clone size follow that table, whereas D and trimming were derived from the DNA. The table lists around 270,000 clones, roughly 91% of them singletons.

This receptor was taken from a man aged 40-49 years with acute or convalescent COVID-19. The sample comprised peripheral blood. The chain joins TRBV3-1 (or the pseudogene TRBV3-2) to TRBJ2-3; the D gene is possibly TRBD2 (7 bases). The CDR3 here is CASSQAGGGSDTQYF. The CDR3 DNA reads TGTGCCAGCAGCCAAGCCGGCGGGGGCTCAGATACGCAGTATTTT.